This is a list of T cell receptor beta chains from one sample in a study of shared clonotypes between healthy human individuals. Sequenced by immunoSEQ multiplex PCR; TCRdb stores in-frame clones only, minus some. The sample includes about 1 million clones, about 75% seen only once; the top ten take over 1.3%. The sequenced sample consisted of memory CD4+ T cells sorted from blood. The receptors here all came from a man aged 18 to 29 in good health. Each CDR3 is given with its conserved first and last residue. D genes are given only for firm matches. Part of the rows lack a size; the others show once, few, many or a class for expanded clones.

clone_size	j_call	v_call	d_call	cdr3_aa	cdr3_nt
-	TRBJ1-5	TRBV7-2	-	CASSSGRWGNQPQHF	TGTGCCAGCAGCTCAGGTCGTTGGGGGAATCAGCCCCAGCATTTT
-	TRBJ1-4	TRBV5-1	TRBD1	CASSATGGLANEKLFF	TGCGCCAGCAGCGCAACAGGGGGATTGGCTAATGAAAAACTGTTTTTT
many	TRBJ2-1	TRBV11-3	-	CASSGGVEQFF	TGTGCCAGCAGCGGGGGCGTTGAGCAGTTCTTC
once	TRBJ2-3	TRBV6-1	TRBD2	CASSGLKGLAEEDSTDTQYF	TGTGCCAGCAGTGGGTTAAAGGGACTAGCGGAGGAGGATAGCACAGATACGCAGTATTTT
few	TRBJ1-1	TRBV18	-	CASSLRTVNTEAFF	TGTGCCAGCTCGCTTAGGACGGTAAACACTGAAGCTTTCTTT
-	TRBJ1-2	TRBV28	-	CASSALGGNYGYTF	TGTGCCAGCAGTGCCCTTGGGGGTAACTATGGCTACACCTTC
-	TRBJ1-6	TRBV28	TRBD1	CASRETGGPSPLHF	TGTGCCAGCAGGGAGACAGGGGGCCCTTCACCCCTCCACTTT
-	TRBJ1-1	TRBV10-3	TRBD1	CASLTGRGGTEAFF	TGTGCCAGCTTGACAGGGAGGGGAGGCACTGAAGCTTTCTTT
-	TRBJ1-6	TRBV10-3	-	CAIRTDYNSPLHF	TGTGCCATCAGGACAGATTATAATTCACCCCTCCACTTT
-	TRBJ1-4	TRBV21-1	-	CASSTGTGVEKLFF	TGTGCCAGCAGCACCGGGACAGGGGTTGAAAAACTGTTTTTT
-	TRBJ2-7	TRBV7-2	TRBD2	CASSFGGTSSAYEQYF	TGTGCCAGCAGCTTTGGAGGGACTAGCTCGGCCTACGAGCAGTACTTC
few	TRBJ2-7	TRBV28	-	CASSLGTVTGEQYF	TGTGCCAGCAGCCTGGGTACGGTCACGGGAGAGCAGTACTTC
few	TRBJ1-1	TRBV29-1	-	CSVWRANTEAFF	TGCAGCGTCTGGCGGGCGAACACTGAAGCTTTCTTT
-	TRBJ2-3	TRBV7-3	TRBD2	CASRTGLDPSVDTQYF	TGTGCCAGCAGGACCGGACTAGACCCCTCGGTGGATACGCAGTATTTT
-	TRBJ2-3	TRBV2	TRBD2	CASSGGGSSTDTQYF	TGTGCCAGCTCCGGGGGGGGTTCTAGCACAGATACGCAGTATTTT
-	TRBJ1-1	TRBV5-1	TRBD1	CASSLEGGSMNEAFF	TGCGCCAGCAGCTTGGAAGGGGGCTCGATGAATGAAGCTTTCTTT
-	TRBJ1-2	TRBV25-1	-	CASSDQSRGNYGYTF	TGTGCCAGCAGTGATCAATCCCGCGGCAACTATGGCTACACCTTC
-	TRBJ1-4	TRBV30	-	CAWSRTATNEKLFF	TGTGCCTGGAGTCGGACAGCAACTAATGAAAAACTGTTTTTT
-	TRBJ2-1	TRBV27	TRBD2	CASSFQGGSYNEQFF	TGTGCCAGCAGTTTTCAGGGAGGGTCCTACAATGAGCAGTTCTTC
-	TRBJ2-7	TRBV5-8	TRBD2	CASSLGLAGGPWYF	TGTGCCAGCAGCTTAGGGCTAGCGGGCGGGCCGTGGTACTTC
-	TRBJ1-5	TRBV27	-	CASSFYSNQPQHF	TGTGCCAGCAGTTTTTATAGCAATCAGCCCCAGCATTTT
-	TRBJ1-1	TRBV19	-	CASSILVNTEAFF	TGTGCCAGTAGTATCTTAGTGAACACTGAAGCTTTCTTT
few	TRBJ2-7	TRBV4-1	-	CASSRLVSVVSSYEQYF	TGCGCCAGCAGCCGTCTTGTATCGGTCGTCAGCTCCTACGAGCAGTACTTC
-	TRBJ2-2	TRBV5-1	-	CASSLGGKNTGELFF	TGCGCCAGCAGCTTAGGCGGAAAGAACACCGGGGAGCTGTTTTTT
-	TRBJ1-3	TRBV18	-	CASSLPRRNSGNTIYF	TGTGCCAGCTCACTTCCAAGAAGGAACTCTGGAAACACCATATATTTT
-	TRBJ2-3	TRBV9	-	CASSETTDTQYF	TGTGCCAGCAGCGAAACAACAGATACGCAGTATTTT
-	TRBJ2-5	TRBV7-2	-	CASSLVGETQYF	TGTGCCAGCAGCCTAGTCGGAGAGACCCAGTACTTC
-	TRBJ2-1	TRBV6-5	-	CASSYSYETGNEQFF	TGTGCCAGCAGTTACTCGTATGAGACGGGCAATGAGCAGTTCTTC
-	TRBJ1-5	TRBV30	TRBD1	CAWKQGVNQPQHF	TGTGCCTGGAAACAGGGGGTCAATCAGCCCCAGCATTTT
-	TRBJ2-3	TRBV19	TRBD1	CASSAGTGHEDTQYF	TGTGCCAGTAGTGCCGGGACAGGCCACGAGGATACGCAGTATTTT
-	TRBJ2-4	TRBV15	TRBD1	CATSTDRGAYIQYF	TGTGCCACCAGCACTGACAGGGGGGCGTACATTCAGTACTTC
many	TRBJ1-1	TRBV5-1	-	CASSWGAGYTEAFF	TGCGCCAGCAGTTGGGGGGCTGGTTACACTGAAGCTTTCTTT
-	TRBJ1-2	TRBV7-6	TRBD1	CASSAEDRSYGYTF	TGTGCCAGCAGCGCCGAGGACAGGAGCTATGGCTACACCTTC
-	TRBJ2-5	TRBV9	-	CARRRETQYF	TGTGCCCGACGACGAGAGACCCAGTACTTC